This T cell receptor beta chain is drawn from a study of cytomegalovirus exposure and HLA in healthy donors. The PCR ran on 60 Vbeta and 13 Jbeta primers. Only in-frame clones appear in the TCRdb table, and some are missing; sequencing was by immunoSEQ multiplex PCR. Of over 150,000 clones listed, roughly 76% are singletons. The study, taken as a whole, reports: Several V segments, TRBV6-2 and TRBV6-3 among them, could not be told apart and were dropped.

Germline V lookup: CDR1 SEHNR, CDR2 FQNEAQ (reference sequence). There are 14 residues in the CDR3. V dropped 2 bases and J dropped 0 bases, with 6 bases sitting between them. Regarding this clone: Its target is not known.

The sequence derives from a human donor in good health. The chain combines TRBV7-9 with TRBJ2-3; D is unclear. What was sequenced was PBMCs. The CDR3 protein is CASSLSSSTDTQYF. CDR3 DNA sequence: TGTGCCAGCAGCTTATCCAGTAGCACAGATACGCAGTATTTT. The whole variable domain, remainder taken from reference TRBV7-9 and TRBJ2-3, is DTGVSQNPRHKITKRGQNVTFRCDPISEHNRLYWYRQTLGQGPEFLTYFQNEAQLEKSRLLSDRFSAERPKGSFSTLEIQRTEQGDSAMYLCASSLSSSTDTQYFGPGTRLTVL.